This passage covers 29 T cell receptor beta chains from one sample sequenced in a study of spatial heterogeneity in lung cancer. MiXCR, applied by TCRdb to the 5' RACE reads, yields one record per CDR3 protein. The sample yields more than 60,000 distinct CDR3 sequences, approximately 8% seen once. Indicated time point: sample taken at primary tumor resection. The starting material was PBMCs, obtained at surgery. The receptors derive from a male donor with early-stage non-small cell lung cancer.

The rearrangement links TRBV4-1 to TRBJ1-5; no clear D gene. Trimming took 3 bases from V and 2 from J, leaving 5 bases between them. The CDR3 runs 13 residues. Germline CDR1 MGHRA, CDR2 YSYEKL. This CDR3 is CASSHVGNQPQHF. CDR3 sequence (DNA): TGCGCCAGCAGCCACGTAGGCAATCAGCCCCAGCATTTT.

The rearrangement joins TRBV6-1 to TRBJ2-7, with 11 bases lining up with TRBD2. CDR3 length: 17 amino acids. Germline CDR1 and CDR2: MNHNS and SASEGT. V trimming: 3 bases; J trimming: 4 bases; junction bases outside the gene matches: 11. Here the CDR3 reads CASSEGLAGGAPYEQYF. In DNA form, the CDR3 reads TGTGCCAGCAGTGAGGGGCTAGCGGGAGGTGCCCCATACGAGCAGTACTTC.

Many counts were recorded for this clonotype. J is TRBJ2-3 and V is TRBV24-1; 11 positions agree with TRBD2. J was trimmed by 2 bases and V by 4 bases; bases with no gene match: 4. Germline assignment: CDR1 KGHDR and CDR2 SFDVKD. The CDR3 has 16 residues. The CDR3 region is CATSDQTSGNTDTQYF. In DNA, the CDR3 is TGTGCCACCAGTGACCAGACTAGCGGGAACACAGATACGCAGTATTTT.

This clonotype was counted many times. The chain is built from TRBV12-3 or TRBV12-4 and TRBJ2-7; TRBD2 aligns across 7 bases. CDR3 length equals 14 residues. Trimming took 4 bases from V and 0 from J; bases not matched to a gene: 3. In nucleotides, the CDR3 is TGTGCCAGCAGTTCCCTAGCGGTCTCCTACGAGCAGTACTTC. Amino acids: CASSSLAVSYEQYF.

The genes are TRBV7-6 and TRBJ1-1; D remains unclear. V shed 1 base and J shed 4 bases, with 31 bases lying between them. CDR1 SGHVS and CDR2 FNYEAQ come from the germline V gene. The CDR3 has 21 amino acids. The CDR3 region is CASSLGFDSWTLSGESTEAFF. Here the CDR3 DNA reads TGTGCCAGCAGCTTAGGTTTCGACTCTTGGACGTTATCGGGCGAAAGCACTGAAGCTTTCTTT.

By proportion, this clonotype is medium-sized. This chain connects TRBV12-3 or TRBV12-4 to TRBJ1-1; the D gene is possibly TRBD1 (5 bases). The V and J ends lost 8 bases and 1 base respectively, with 5 bases between them. The CDR3 has 11 residues. CDR3 sequence reads: CASQGNTEAFF. DNA of the CDR3: TGTGCCAGCCAGGGGAACACTGAAGCTTTCTTT.

This clonotype was observed at least ten times. The chain recombines TRBV19 with TRBJ1-5; D unresolved. The CDR3 has 15 amino acids. Trimming removed 2 bases from V and 0 bases from J, with 8 bases in between. From germline, CDR1 is LNHDA and CDR2 SQIVND (reference sequence). The CDR3, as DNA: TGTGCCAGTAGTATACAGTCGATTAGCAATCAGCCCCAGCATTTT. It specifies CASSIQSISNQPQHF.

This clonotype came up many times. Here the CDR3 reads CASPSGSTDTQYF. CDR3 coding DNA: TGTGCCAGCCCTAGCGGCAGCACAGATACGCAGTATTTT. V gene TRBV5-4 combines with J gene TRBJ2-3; 7 bases match TRBD2. CDR1 and CDR2 (germline): SGHNT, YYREEE (reference sequence). This CDR3 region has 13 residues. V was pared by 7 bases and J by 0 bases, with 2 bases of the junction left unmatched.

This clonotype came up many times. This chain uses TRBV6-1 with TRBJ2-4; D gene unclear. Looked up from germline, CDR1 is MNHNS and CDR2 is SASEGT. This CDR3 contains 12 residues. The V end lost 7 bases, the J end lost 6 bases, and 10 bases lay between the germline ends. The CDR3 bases are TGTGCCAGCACTACGCTGGGAAACATTCAGTACTTC. It codes for CASTTLGNIQYF.

This clonotype was found many times. The chain uses TRBV24-1 and TRBJ1-2; the D is unclear. CDR3 length: 15 amino acids. Germline assignment: CDR1 KGHDR and CDR2 SFDVKD. With 1 base removed from V and 2 bases from J, the gap between germline ends came to 10 bases. The CDR3 DNA sequence: TGTGCCACCAGTGATTTTCAAAGGGTGAACTATGGCTACACCTTC. As protein: CATSDFQRVNYGYTF.

This clonotype showed up many times. J is TRBJ2-3 and V is TRBV19; TRBD2 might be the D (6 bases). The CDR3 has 15 residues. V lost 3 bases and J lost 3, with 13 bases in between. Germline V CDR1 and CDR2: LNHDA, SQIVND (reference sequence). The CDR3 is CASSILQGGTDTQYF. Here the CDR3 DNA reads TGTGCCAGTAGTATTCTCCAGGGAGGAACAGATACGCAGTATTTT.

This clonotype was observed many times. CDR3 sequence (DNA): TGTGCCAGCAGCATTAGGGGGCCGACCACCGGGGAGCTGTTTTTT. Translation gives CASSIRGPTTGELFF. This chain links TRBV7-8 with TRBJ2-2; the match to TRBD1 covers 7 bases. J lost 4 bases, V lost 5 bases, and 7 bases had no gene match. The CDR3 is 15 residues long. Looked up from germline, CDR1 is SGHVS and CDR2 is FQNEAQ.

This clonotype was seen at least ten times. This rearrangement joins TRBV27 to TRBJ2-2; D call uncertain. V lost 0 bases and J lost 1, with 3 bases in between. This CDR3 is built from 14 residues. Per the germline V gene, CDR1 is MNHEY and CDR2 is SMNVEV (reference sequence). This CDR3 is CASSLSENTGELFF. CDR3 nucleotides: TGTGCCAGCAGTTTATCGGAGAACACCGGGGAGCTGTTTTTT.

This clonotype was counted many times. V is TRBV5-1 and J is TRBJ2-1, with D possibly TRBD2 on 6 matching bases. CDR1 SGHRS and CDR2 YFSETQ come from the germline V gene. V shed 0 bases and J shed 7 bases, with 11 bases lying between them. CDR3 length: 14 residues. The CDR3 region is CASSLVLALNEQFF. The CDR3 region has the DNA TGCGCCAGCAGCTTGGTACTAGCTCTGAATGAGCAGTTCTTC.

This clonotype came up a few times. This chain joins TRBV6-6 and TRBJ2-2; tentative D call: TRBD2 (6 bases). The V and J ends lost 5 bases and 8 bases respectively, with 21 bases between them. Germline CDR1 and CDR2: MNHNY and SVGAGI (reference sequence). The CDR3 spans 16 residues. As DNA, the CDR3 is TGTGCCAGCAGTACACTAGCTCCTCCGGGAATGGGGGAGCTGTTTTTT. It encodes CASSTLAPPGMGELFF.

This clonotype has at least ten counts. The chain has TRBV18 and TRBJ2-5; TRBD1 might be the D (5 bases). Germline values: CDR1 KGHSH, CDR2 LQKENI. CDR3 length: 13 amino acids. The V gene lost 0 bases and the J gene lost 5 bases, with 7 bases spanning the gap. CDR3 DNA: TGTGCCAGCTCACCACCAGGGGCCGAGACCCAGTACTTC. Translating gives CASSPPGAETQYF.

There are many counts of this clonotype. The chain recombines TRBV7-2 with TRBJ2-1; D possibly corresponds to TRBD2 (5 bases). The CDR3 loop spans 15 amino acids. Germline V gives CDR1 SGHTA, CDR2 FQGNSA. V was clipped by 3 bases and J by 1 base, with 10 bases between them. The CDR3 sequence: CASSFDGNSYNEQFF. For the CDR3, the DNA is TGTGCCAGCAGCTTCGACGGGAATTCCTACAATGAGCAGTTCTTC.

This clonotype was observed many times. The rearrangement links TRBV5-1 to TRBJ2-2, with a possible D match to TRBD1 (5 bases). Germline-derived CDR1 and CDR2 are SGHRS and YFSETQ. With 2 bases removed from V and 7 bases from J, the gap between germline ends came to 9 bases. This CDR3 is 13 amino acids long. CDR3 bases: TGCGCCAGCAGCTTTCGGACATTCGGGGAGCTGTTTTTT. This codes for CASSFRTFGELFF.

The chain recombines TRBV20-1 with TRBJ1-1, with unresolved D. The V end was cut by 3 bases, the J end by 3 bases, with 14 bases between. CDR3 size: 14 residues. Germline V gives CDR1 DFQATT, CDR2 SNEGSKA (reference sequence). CDR3 DNA: TGCAGTGCTAGTCCGGCCGGGGTAGACACTGAAGCTTTCTTT. It yields the protein CSASPAGVDTEAFF.

This chain links TRBV19 with TRBJ2-3; possible D gene TRBD2, 6 bases. CDR3 length: 16 residues. V lost 6 bases and J lost 0, with 16 bases in between. Germline V gives CDR1 LNHDA, CDR2 SQIVND (reference sequence). The CDR3 spells CASSRLASGSTDTQYF. In nucleotides, the CDR3 is TGTGCCAGTAGCCGATTGGCCAGCGGGAGCACAGATACGCAGTATTTT.

This clonotype has a count of ten or more. CDR3: CAISPQGGPQPQHF. Written as DNA, the CDR3 is TGTGCCATCAGTCCTCAAGGGGGACCGCAGCCCCAGCATTTT. J is TRBJ1-5 and V is TRBV10-3; maybe TRBD1 (6 bases). The CDR3 has 14 amino acids. CDR1 ENHRY and CDR2 SYGVKD come from the germline V gene. V shed 5 bases and J shed 7 bases, with 15 bases lying between them.

This clonotype came up a few times. The genes are TRBV30 and TRBJ2-3; perhaps TRBD1 as D (5 bases). V lost 0 bases and J lost 5, with 6 bases in between. The CDR3 length is 12 residues. The germline V gene has CDR1 GTSNPN and CDR2 SVGIG (reference sequence). The CDR3 reads CAWSVQGDTQYF. As DNA, the CDR3 is TGTGCCTGGAGTGTCCAGGGAGATACGCAGTATTTT.

This clonotype was detected ten times or more. This chain links TRBV6-1 with TRBJ2-7; D remains ambiguous. The CDR3 is 12 amino acids. Germline V gene lookup returns CDR1 MNHNS and CDR2 SASEGT. Trimming shortened V by 10 bases and J by 6 bases, and 16 bases separated the two germline ends. The CDR3 protein is CATTPRTGEQYF. DNA for the CDR3: TGTGCCACCACCCCCAGAACCGGCGAGCAGTACTTC.

In this sample, this clonotype turned up many times. This rearrangement joins TRBV30 to TRBJ1-2; no clear D. This CDR3 is built from 16 residues. Trimming shortened V by 0 bases and J by 6 bases, and 20 bases separated the two germline ends. Germline CDR1 reads GTSNPN; CDR2 reads SVGIG (reference sequence). CDR3 loop: CAWSVDIVGLGHGYTF. In nucleotides, the CDR3 is TGTGCCTGGAGTGTAGATATCGTGGGTTTGGGCCATGGCTACACCTTC.

This clonotype was seen many times. This chain uses TRBV20-1 with TRBJ1-6; D ambiguous. The CDR3 contains 13 residues. V was shortened by 0 bases and J by 5 bases, with 5 bases between the two germline ends. Germline V CDR1 and CDR2: DFQATT, SNEGSKA (reference sequence). Here the CDR3 reads CSARETDNSPLHF. CDR3 DNA sequence: TGCAGTGCTAGAGAAACGGATAATTCACCCCTCCACTTT.

This clonotype was counted ten times or more. This rearrangement joins TRBV29-1 to TRBJ2-5; 8 bases are a match to TRBD1. CDR3 length: 13 amino acids. CDR1 and CDR2 (germline): SQVTM, ANQGSEA. The trim removed 6 bases at V and 2 bases at J, leaving 5 bases unmatched. The CDR3 protein is CSVGDRLQETQYF. In DNA form, the CDR3 reads TGCAGCGTCGGGGACAGGTTGCAAGAGACCCAGTACTTC.

This clonotype came up many times. This rearrangement joins TRBV6-6 to TRBJ2-1; D call uncertain. This CDR3 spans 12 amino acids. V lost 2 bases and J lost 10, with 9 bases in between. The germline V gene encodes CDR1 MNHNY and CDR2 SVGAGI (reference sequence). CDR3 residues: CASSYVSGEQFF. As DNA, the CDR3 is TGTGCCAGCAGTTACGTTTCCGGGGAGCAGTTCTTC.

The chain is built from TRBV19 and TRBJ2-3, with D tentatively TRBD1 (6 bases). Trimming removed 7 bases from V and 6 bases from J, with 14 bases in between. The V gene's germline CDR1 is LNHDA and CDR2 SQIVND (reference sequence). The CDR3 is 13 amino acids. CDR3 region: CASTHGGVDTQYF. The CDR3 DNA sequence: TGTGCCAGTACTCATGGGGGCGTCGATACGCAGTATTTT.

Note on this clonotype: Since a much larger clone is just one base distant, this may be a read error. The chain couples TRBV29-1 to TRBJ1-2; D is uncertain. The V and J ends lost 4 bases and 8 bases respectively, with 17 bases between them. The CDR3 is 13 residues long. CDR1 and CDR2 from the germline V gene are SQVTM and ANQGSEA. CDR3 coding DNA: TGCAGCGTTGCGTTCTCTGGGGAGCGAGGCTACACCTTC. As protein: CSVAFSGERGYTF.